The source of this T cell receptor beta chain is a study of shared clonotypes between healthy human individuals. Study-wide findings and caveats: Apart from blood, nothing was sampled; tissue repertoires likely differ. A handful of donors showed sharing of about 4.8% of naive CD4 clonotypes.

Execution of the assay was at deep level. TCRdb keeps only in-frame clones here, not all; method: immunoSEQ multiplex PCR. The sample contains around 1.9 million clones, roughly 91% of which appear only once. Naive CD8 cells comprised CD45RO-negative, CCR7-positively selected cells, excluding terminally differentiated effector memory CD45RA+ cells. There were only Caucasian adults among the donors, and all lived in Nashville, Tennessee. A word on this clone: Its antigen is as yet unknown.

From germline, CDR1 is SGDLS and CDR2 YYNGEE. Trimming at V came to 1 base and at J to 4 bases, leaving 14 bases not matched to a gene. The CDR3 totals 18 residues. The V call is TRBV9, the J call TRBJ1-3; 7 nucleotides agree with TRBD1. The sequence was collected from a man aged 18-30 years in good health. Some clones in this sample may be carry-over from other donors' samples. The sample comprised naive CD8+ T cells from PBMCs. The CDR3 DNA is TGTGCCAGCAGCGTAACCGGGACAGTCCTTGAATTGGGAAACACCATATATTTT. Protein sequence: CASSVTGTVLELGNTIYF.